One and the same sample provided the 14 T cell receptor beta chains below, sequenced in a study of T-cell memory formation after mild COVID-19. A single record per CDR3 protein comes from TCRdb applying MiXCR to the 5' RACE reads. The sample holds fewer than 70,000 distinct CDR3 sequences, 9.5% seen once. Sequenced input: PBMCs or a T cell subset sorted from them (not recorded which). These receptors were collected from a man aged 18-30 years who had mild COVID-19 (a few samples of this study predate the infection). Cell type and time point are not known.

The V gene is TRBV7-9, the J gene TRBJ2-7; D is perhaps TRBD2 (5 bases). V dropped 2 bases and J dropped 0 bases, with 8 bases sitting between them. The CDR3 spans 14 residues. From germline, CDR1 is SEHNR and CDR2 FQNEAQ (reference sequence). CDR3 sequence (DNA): TGTGCCAGCAGCTTACGAGCGGCCTCCTACGAGCAGTACTTC. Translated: CASSLRAASYEQYF.

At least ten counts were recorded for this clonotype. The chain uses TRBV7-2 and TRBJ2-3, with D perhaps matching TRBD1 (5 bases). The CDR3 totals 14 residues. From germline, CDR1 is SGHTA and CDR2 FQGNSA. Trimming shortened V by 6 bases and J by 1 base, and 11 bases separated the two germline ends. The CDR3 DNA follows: TGTGCCAGCAGGGCAGGGATGGGCACAGATACGCAGTATTTT. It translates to CASRAGMGTDTQYF.

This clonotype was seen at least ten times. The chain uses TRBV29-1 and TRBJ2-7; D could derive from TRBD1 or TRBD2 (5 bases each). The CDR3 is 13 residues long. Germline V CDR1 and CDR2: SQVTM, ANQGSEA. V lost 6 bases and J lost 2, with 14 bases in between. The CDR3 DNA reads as TGCAGCGTACACCGGGACGGAGCCTACGAGCAGTACTTC. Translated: CSVHRDGAYEQYF.

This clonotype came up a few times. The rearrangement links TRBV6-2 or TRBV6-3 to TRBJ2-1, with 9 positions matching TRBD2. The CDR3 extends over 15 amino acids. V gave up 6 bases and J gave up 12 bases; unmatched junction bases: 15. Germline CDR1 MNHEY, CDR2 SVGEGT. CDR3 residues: CASSTPGTSPGGQFF. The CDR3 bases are TGTGCCAGCAGCACACCCGGGACTAGCCCCGGAGGGCAGTTCTTC.

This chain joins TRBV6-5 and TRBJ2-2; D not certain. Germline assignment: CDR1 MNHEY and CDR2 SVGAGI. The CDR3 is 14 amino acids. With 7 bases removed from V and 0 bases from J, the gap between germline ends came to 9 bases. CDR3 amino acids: CASKGGTNTGELFF. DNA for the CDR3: TGTGCCAGCAAGGGTGGGACGAACACCGGGGAGCTGTTTTTT.

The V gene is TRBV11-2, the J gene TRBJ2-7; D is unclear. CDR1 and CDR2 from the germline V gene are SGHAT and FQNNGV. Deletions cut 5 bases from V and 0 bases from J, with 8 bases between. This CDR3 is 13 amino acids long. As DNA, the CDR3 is TGTGCCAGCAGCCCCAGTAGCTCCTACGAGCAGTACGTC. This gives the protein CASSPSSSYEQYV.

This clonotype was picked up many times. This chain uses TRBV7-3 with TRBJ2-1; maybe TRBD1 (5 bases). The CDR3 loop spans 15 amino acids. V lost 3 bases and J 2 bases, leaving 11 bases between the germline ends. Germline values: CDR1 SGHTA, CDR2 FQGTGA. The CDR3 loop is CASSFPGKTYNEQFF. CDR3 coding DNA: TGTGCCAGCAGCTTCCCAGGGAAGACCTACAATGAGCAGTTCTTC.

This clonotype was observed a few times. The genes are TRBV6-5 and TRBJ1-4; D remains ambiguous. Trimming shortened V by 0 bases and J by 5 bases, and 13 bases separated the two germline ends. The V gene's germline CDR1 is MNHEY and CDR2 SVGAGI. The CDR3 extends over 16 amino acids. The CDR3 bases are TGTGCCAGCAGTTACTCGATTCGCAGTTTGAATGAAAAACTGTTTTTT. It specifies CASSYSIRSLNEKLFF.

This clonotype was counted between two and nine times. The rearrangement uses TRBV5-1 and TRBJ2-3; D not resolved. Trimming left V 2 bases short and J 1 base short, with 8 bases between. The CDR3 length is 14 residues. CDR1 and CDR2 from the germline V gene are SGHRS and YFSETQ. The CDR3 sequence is CASSFGDGTDTQYF. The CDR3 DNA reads TGCGCCAGCAGCTTTGGCGACGGCACAGATACGCAGTATTTT.

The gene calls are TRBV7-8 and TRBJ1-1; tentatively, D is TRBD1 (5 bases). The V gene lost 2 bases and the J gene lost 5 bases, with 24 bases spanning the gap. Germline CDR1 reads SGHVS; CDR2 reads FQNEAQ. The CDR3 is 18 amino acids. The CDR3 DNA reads TGTGCCAGCAGCTTAATGGCAAACCAGGGAAGGTCTGGAACTGAAGCTTTCTTT. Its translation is CASSLMANQGRSGTEAFF. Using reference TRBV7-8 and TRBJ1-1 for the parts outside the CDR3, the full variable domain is GAGVSQSPRYKVAKRGQDVALRCDPISGHVSLFWYQQALGQGPEFLTYFQNEAQLDKSGLPSDRFFAERPEGSVSTLKIQRTQQEDSAVYLCASSLMANQGRSGTEAFFGQGTRLTVV.

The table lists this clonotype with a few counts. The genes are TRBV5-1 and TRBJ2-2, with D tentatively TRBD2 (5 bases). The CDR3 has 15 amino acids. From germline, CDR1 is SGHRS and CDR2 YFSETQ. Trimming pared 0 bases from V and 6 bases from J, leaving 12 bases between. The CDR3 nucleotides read TGCGCCAGCAGCTTGGCCTCAGGCGGGCCCGGGGAGCTGTTTTTT. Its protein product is CASSLASGGPGELFF.

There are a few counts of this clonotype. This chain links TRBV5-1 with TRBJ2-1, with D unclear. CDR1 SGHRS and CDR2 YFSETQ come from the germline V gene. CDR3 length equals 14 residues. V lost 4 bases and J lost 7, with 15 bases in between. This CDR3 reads CASSHRFDGNEQFF. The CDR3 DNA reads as TGCGCCAGCAGCCATAGATTCGACGGGAATGAGCAGTTCTTC.

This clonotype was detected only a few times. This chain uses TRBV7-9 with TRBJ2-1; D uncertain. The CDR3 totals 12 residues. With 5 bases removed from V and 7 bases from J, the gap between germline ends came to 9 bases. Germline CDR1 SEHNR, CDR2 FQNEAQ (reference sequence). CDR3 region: CASSTTKNEQFF. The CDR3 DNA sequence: TGTGCCAGCAGCACTACTAAAAATGAGCAGTTCTTC.

CDR3 region: CASSPGQGQGYTF. The CDR3 DNA reads as TGTGCCAGCAGTCCCGGACAGGGACAAGGCTACACCTTC. The chain combines TRBV28 with TRBJ1-2, with 8 bases identical to TRBD1. Trimming removed 5 bases from V and 8 bases from J; junction bases left unmatched: 7. CDR1 is MDHEN, CDR2 SYDVKM, per germline. The CDR3 runs to 13 residues.